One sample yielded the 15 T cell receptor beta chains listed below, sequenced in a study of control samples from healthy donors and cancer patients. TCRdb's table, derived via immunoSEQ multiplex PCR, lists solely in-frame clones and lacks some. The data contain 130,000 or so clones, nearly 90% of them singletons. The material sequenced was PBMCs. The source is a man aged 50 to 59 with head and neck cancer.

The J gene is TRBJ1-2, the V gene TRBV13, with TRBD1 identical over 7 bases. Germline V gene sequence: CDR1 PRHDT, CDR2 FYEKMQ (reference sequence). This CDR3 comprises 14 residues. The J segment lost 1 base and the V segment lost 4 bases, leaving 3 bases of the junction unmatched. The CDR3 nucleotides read TGTGCCAGCAGCTACGGGACAGATAACTATGGCTACACCTTC. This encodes CASSYGTDNYGYTF.

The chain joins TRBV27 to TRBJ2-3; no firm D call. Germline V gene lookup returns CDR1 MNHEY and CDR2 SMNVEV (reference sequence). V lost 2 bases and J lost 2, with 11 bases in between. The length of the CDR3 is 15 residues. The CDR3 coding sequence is TGTGCCAGCAGTTTAGAGGAGAGAACCACAGATACGCAGTATTTT. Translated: CASSLEERTTDTQYF.

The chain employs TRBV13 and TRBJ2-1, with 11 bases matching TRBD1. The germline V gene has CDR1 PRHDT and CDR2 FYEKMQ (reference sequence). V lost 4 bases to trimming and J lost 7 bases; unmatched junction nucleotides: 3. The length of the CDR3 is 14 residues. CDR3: CASSYRDRGNEQFF. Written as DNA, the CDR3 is TGTGCCAGCAGCTACCGGGACAGGGGGAATGAGCAGTTCTTC.

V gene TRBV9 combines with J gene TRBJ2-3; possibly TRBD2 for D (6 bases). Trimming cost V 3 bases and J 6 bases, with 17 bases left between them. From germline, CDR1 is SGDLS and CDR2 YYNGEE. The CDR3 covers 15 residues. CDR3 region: CASSGSGSLLDTQYF. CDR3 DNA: TGTGCCAGCAGCGGATCCGGGAGCCTGCTGGATACGCAGTATTTT.

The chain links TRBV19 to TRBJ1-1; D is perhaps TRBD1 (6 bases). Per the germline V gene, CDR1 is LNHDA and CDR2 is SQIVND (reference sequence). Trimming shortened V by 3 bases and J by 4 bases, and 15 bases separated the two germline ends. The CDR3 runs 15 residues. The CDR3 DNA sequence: TGTGCCAGTAGTATCTTCAGGGGTTCGGGCACTGAAGCTTTCTTT. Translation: CASSIFRGSGTEAFF.

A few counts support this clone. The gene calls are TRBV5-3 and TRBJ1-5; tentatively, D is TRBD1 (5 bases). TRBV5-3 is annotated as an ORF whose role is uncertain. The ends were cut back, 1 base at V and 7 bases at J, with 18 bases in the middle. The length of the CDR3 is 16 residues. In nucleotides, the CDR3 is TGTGCCAGAAGCTTGAAGGTTAGGGGCGCGGTCCAGCCCCAGCATTTT. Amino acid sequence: CARSLKVRGAVQPQHF.

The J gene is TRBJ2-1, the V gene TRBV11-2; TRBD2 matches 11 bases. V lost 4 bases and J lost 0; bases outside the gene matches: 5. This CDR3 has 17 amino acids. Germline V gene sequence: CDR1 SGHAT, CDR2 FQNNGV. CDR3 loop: CASSSRLAGSSYNEQFF. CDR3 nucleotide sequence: TGTGCCAGCAGCTCCAGACTAGCGGGGAGCTCCTACAATGAGCAGTTCTTC.

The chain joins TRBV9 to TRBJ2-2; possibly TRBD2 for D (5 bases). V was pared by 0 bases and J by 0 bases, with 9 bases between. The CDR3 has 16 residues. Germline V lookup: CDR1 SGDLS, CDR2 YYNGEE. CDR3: CASSVGGSSNTGELFF. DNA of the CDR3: TGTGCCAGCAGCGTAGGAGGGAGTTCGAACACCGGGGAGCTGTTTTTT.

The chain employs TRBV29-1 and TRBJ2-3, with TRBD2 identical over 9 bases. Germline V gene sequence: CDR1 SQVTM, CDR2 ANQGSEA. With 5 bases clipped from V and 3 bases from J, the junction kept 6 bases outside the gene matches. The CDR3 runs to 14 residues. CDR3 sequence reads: CSVSGGGATDTQYF. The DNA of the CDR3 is TGCAGCGTTAGTGGCGGGGGGGCGACAGATACGCAGTATTTT.

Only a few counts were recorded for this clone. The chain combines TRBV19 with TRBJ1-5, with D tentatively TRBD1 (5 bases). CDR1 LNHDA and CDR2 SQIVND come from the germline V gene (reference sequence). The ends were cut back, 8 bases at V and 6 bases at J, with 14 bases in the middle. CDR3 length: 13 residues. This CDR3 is CASGDGRIQPQHF. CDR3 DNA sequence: TGTGCCAGTGGGGACGGCAGGATTCAGCCCCAGCATTTT.

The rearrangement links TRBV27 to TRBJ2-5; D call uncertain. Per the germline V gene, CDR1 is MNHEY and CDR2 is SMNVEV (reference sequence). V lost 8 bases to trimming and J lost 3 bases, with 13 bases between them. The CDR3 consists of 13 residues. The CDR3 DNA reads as TGTGCCAGCGGTGGGCTAAGAGAAGAGACCCAGTACTTC. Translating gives CASGGLREETQYF.

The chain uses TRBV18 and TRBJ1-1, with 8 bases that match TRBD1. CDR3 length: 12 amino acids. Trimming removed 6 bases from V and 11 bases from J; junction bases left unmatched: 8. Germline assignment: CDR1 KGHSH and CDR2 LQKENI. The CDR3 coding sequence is TGTGCCAGCTCTCCAACAGGGGGTAACGCTTTCTTT. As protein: CASSPTGGNAFF.

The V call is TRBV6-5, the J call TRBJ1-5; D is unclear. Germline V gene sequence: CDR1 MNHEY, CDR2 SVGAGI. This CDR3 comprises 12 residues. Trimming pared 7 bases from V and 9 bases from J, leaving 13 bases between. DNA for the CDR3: TGTGCCAGCAATAAAACGACGGGGCCCCAGCATTTT. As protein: CASNKTTGPQHF.

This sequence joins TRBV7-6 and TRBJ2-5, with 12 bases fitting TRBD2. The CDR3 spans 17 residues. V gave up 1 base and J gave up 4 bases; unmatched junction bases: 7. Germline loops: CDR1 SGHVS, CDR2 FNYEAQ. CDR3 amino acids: CASSLVLAGGIGETQYF. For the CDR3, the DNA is TGTGCCAGCAGCTTAGTACTAGCGGGGGGTATCGGAGAGACCCAGTACTTC.

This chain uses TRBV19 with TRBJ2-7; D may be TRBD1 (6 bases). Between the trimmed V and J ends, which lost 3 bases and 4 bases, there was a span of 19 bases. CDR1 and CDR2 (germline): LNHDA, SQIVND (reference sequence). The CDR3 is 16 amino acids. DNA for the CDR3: TGTGCCAGTAGTATGGGACCCGGGACAAGCAAGTACGAGCAGTACTTC. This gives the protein CASSMGPGTSKYEQYF.